This T cell receptor beta chain was sequenced for a study of cytomegalovirus exposure and HLA in healthy donors. Across the study: From donors who were HLA-typed, an early data release held around 85 million unique TCRs. Study-level findings and limits: Later analysis found that TCR beta chains associated with HLA were more clonally expanded than other, equally common chains.

Both 60 Vbeta primers and 13 Jbeta primers went into the PCR. The data were produced by immunoSEQ multiplex PCR, yet TCRdb's version contains in-frame clones alone and is incomplete. The table has 100,000 to 150,000 clones, 81% seen once. Trimming removed 0 bases at V and 4 bases at J, with 9 bases between. The CDR3 has 14 residues. The germline gives CDR1 LNHNV, CDR2 YYDKDF (reference sequence). Everyone who donated was a healthy bone marrow donor. With respect to this clone: The antigen remains unidentified. The same CDR3 also results from other DNA sequences found in this sample.

The sequence derives from a man aged 18 to 29 in good health and CMV-seronegative. The J gene is TRBJ1-1, the V gene TRBV15; D uncertain. Sequencing was done on a sample of PBMCs. The CDR3 protein is CATSRDRGPTEAFF. Here the CDR3 DNA reads TGTGCCACCAGCAGAGATCGAGGGCCCACTGAAGCTTTCTTT. Together with reference TRBV15 and TRBJ1-1, the CDR3 gives the full variable domain: DAMVIQNPRYQVTQFGKPVTLSCSQTLNHNVMYWYQQKSSQAPKLLFHYYDKDFNNEADTPDNFQSRRPNTSFCFLDIRSPGLGDTAMYLCATSRDRGPTEAFFGQGTRLTVV.